Here is one T cell receptor (beta chain) with its context. One entry per CDR3 protein, called by TCRdb with MiXCR from the 5' RACE reads. The sample carries around 350,000 distinct CDR3 sequences, around 6.5% recorded once. V shed 4 bases and J 1 base; nucleotides not matched to a gene: 8. The CDR3 length is 15 residues. CDR1 is DFQATT and CDR2 is SNEGSKA in the germline V gene (reference sequence). The data derive from a study of T cells after yellow fever vaccination. Sequencing was performed on PBMCs, taken 5 days after the yellow fever booster vaccination. This chain joins TRBV20-1 and TRBJ2-5; 8 bases agree with TRBD1. The origin of this receptor is a man aged 25 to 40 who received the YFV17D yellow fever vaccine. The CDR3 coding sequence is TGCAGTGCTACCTCGACAGGGGAAGCCCAAGAGACCCAGTACTTC. Its translation is CSATSTGEAQETQYF.